A selection of T cell receptor beta chains follows, all from one sample in a study of early T cells in non-severe SARS-CoV-2 infection. MiXCR was run by TCRdb on the 5' RACE reads, yielding one entry per CDR3 protein. The sample includes 87,000 or so distinct CDR3 sequences, 11% to 15% seen only once; the top ten take about 6.1%. Source material: whole blood. The receptor source for this set is an adult who was a healthcare worker with PCR-confirmed SARS-CoV-2 infection or an uninfected control (not recorded which). CDR3s include the opening cysteine and the closing phenylalanine or tryptophan. A D gene is named only where the DNA matches it firmly. Size values are once, few and many counts, or a class for expanded clones, and some rows have none.

>-|TRBV12-3/TRBV12-4|TRBJ2-3|few
TGTGCCAGCAGTTTGAAGAGCACAGATACGCAGTATTTT
CASSLKSTDTQYF
>-|TRBV9|TRBJ1-3|-
TGTGCCAGCAGCGTAGAGCCGCAGAGCTCTGGAAACACCATATATTTT
CASSVEPQSSGNTIYF
>-|TRBV28|TRBJ2-5|few
TGTGCCAGCAGTTTCGGCTTCGGAAGGACAAAAGAGACCCAGTACTTC
CASSFGFGRTKETQYF
>-|TRBV5-1|TRBJ1-4|-
TGCGCCAGCCAGGATGCAACTAATGAAAAACTGTTTTTT
CASQDATNEKLFF
>TRBD1|TRBV5-1|TRBJ1-1|-
TGCGCCAGCAGATACGACAGGGGCTCTGAAGCTTTCTTT
CASRYDRGSEAFF
>-|TRBV12-3/TRBV12-4|TRBJ1-2|-
TGTGCCAGCAGTTTTCGGGAGATGCGAAGACATGGCTACACCTTC
CASSFREMRRHGYTF
>-|TRBV20-1|TRBJ2-1|few
TGCAGTGCTAGAGAGCGGGGGCTGAGCTCCTACAATGAGCAGTTCTTC
CSARERGLSSYNEQFF
>-|TRBV28|TRBJ1-2|many
TGTGCCAGCACTCCGGGACAAGGTGGCTACACCTTC
CASTPGQGGYTF
>-|TRBV29-1|TRBJ1-1|many
TGCAGCGTTGCGAGGCCTATGAACACTGAAGCTTTCTTT
CSVARPMNTEAFF
>-|TRBV9|TRBJ1-1|-
TGTGCCAGCAGCCATCTGAGGGGCCGTATGAACACTGAAGCTTTCTTT
CASSHLRGRMNTEAFF
>TRBD1|TRBV28|TRBJ1-2|-
TGTGCCAGCAGTTCGCCACAGGGGGCCAGCTATGGCTACACCTTC
CASSSPQGASYGYTF
>TRBD1|TRBV7-9|TRBJ1-3|-
TGTGCCAGCAGCGAAGGACAGGGGCCTGGAAACACCATATATTTT
CASSEGQGPGNTIYF
>TRBD1|TRBV2|TRBJ1-2|-
TGTGCCAGCATTGGACAGGGGACGGTTGCCTATTATGGCTACACCTTC
CASIGQGTVAYYGYTF
>TRBD1|TRBV10-3|TRBJ2-7|-
TGTGCCATCAGCACCGGGACAGGGACCTACGAGCAGTACTTC
CAISTGTGTYEQYF
>-|TRBV25-1|TRBJ1-2|-
TGTGCCAGCAGTGAATCTCTCGAGGGACATGGCTACACCTTC
CASSESLEGHGYTF
>-|TRBV2|TRBJ2-2|many
TGTGCCAGCAGTGGGATGACTCATAACACCGGGGAGCTGTTTTTT
CASSGMTHNTGELFF
>-|TRBV20-1|TRBJ2-3|few
TGCAGTGCTTCCTCCCTAAGGCAACCCCGCACAGATACGCAGTATTTT
CSASSLRQPRTDTQYF
>-|TRBV7-2|TRBJ2-3|many
TGTGCCAGCAGCTTAGCGGGGCGCACAGATACGCAGTATTTT
CASSLAGRTDTQYF
>TRBD1|TRBV6-1|TRBJ1-5|-
TGTGCCAGCATATCGGGACAGGGGGGGAATCAGCCCCAGCATTTT
CASISGQGGNQPQHF
>-|TRBV2|TRBJ1-5|many
TGTGCCAGCAGTGTCCGCAGGGGTAGCAATCAGCCCCAGCATTTT
CASSVRRGSNQPQHF
>-|TRBV5-1|TRBJ1-1|many
TGCGCCAGCAGCTTGGCCTTGGCCGCTGTGGGCACTGAAGCTTTCTTT
CASSLALAAVGTEAFF
>TRBD1|TRBV4-2|TRBJ2-5|-
TGTGCCAGCAGCCAAGTGGGGACGGGACAGGGTTTAGAGACCCAGTACTTC
CASSQVGTGQGLETQYF
>-|TRBV5-1|TRBJ2-3|-
TGCGCCAGCAGCTTGGAGGGGGGGTCAGATACGCAGTATTTT
CASSLEGGSDTQYF
>TRBD2|TRBV9|TRBJ2-3|-
TGTGCCAGCAGCGGAGTAGCGGGGGGGCCAGATACGCAGTATTTT
CASSGVAGGPDTQYF
>-|TRBV13|TRBJ2-7|many
TGTGCCAGCAGCCTACTCGGGGTCGGGTCCTACGAGCAGTACTTC
CASSLLGVGSYEQYF
>-|TRBV7-2|TRBJ1-1|many
TGTGCCAGCAGCTATATCGGGGAGAGTGAAGCTTTCTTT
CASSYIGESEAFF
>-|TRBV11-3|TRBJ2-5|-
TGTGCCAGCAGCGCCGAAGTGGGGGGCCTAGAGACCCAGTACTTC
CASSAEVGGLETQYF
>-|TRBV7-9|TRBJ2-3|-
TGTGCCAGCAGCCTAACGAGGGAAAGCACAGATACGCAGTATTTT
CASSLTRESTDTQYF
>-|TRBV9|TRBJ2-6|few
TGTGCCAGCAGCGGGCAAGGGGCCAACGTCCTGACTTTC
CASSGQGANVLTF
>-|TRBV7-9|TRBJ1-6|few
TGTGCCAGCAGCTTAGGGGTTTCACCCCTCCACTTT
CASSLGVSPLHF
>-|TRBV3-1|TRBJ2-7|few
TGTGCCAGCAGCCCCCCGAGGGGAACCTACGAGCAGTACTTC
CASSPPRGTYEQYF
>TRBD2|TRBV11-2|TRBJ2-7|-
TGTGCCAGCAGCGAGCGGACTAGCGGCGACGAGCAGTACTTC
CASSERTSGDEQYF
>-|TRBV5-5|TRBJ1-1|few
TGTGCCAGCAGCTTGCCCGGGGTTGAAGCTTTCTTT
CASSLPGVEAFF
>-|TRBV27|TRBJ2-7|many
TGTGCCAGCAGTTCCAAGGCCGGGAGCTCCTACGAGCAGTACTTC
CASSSKAGSSYEQYF
>TRBD1|TRBV5-5|TRBJ2-1|few
TGTGCCAGCAGCCCCGGACAGGGAAGGAATGAGCAGTTCTTC
CASSPGQGRNEQFF
>TRBD1|TRBV28|TRBJ1-2|many
TGTGCCAGCGGGGACAGGCGCAACTATGGCTACACCTTC
CASGDRRNYGYTF
>TRBD1|TRBV5-1|TRBJ2-1|-
TGCGCCAGCAGCTCCTCTACAGGGGCCACCTACAATGAGCAGTTCTTC
CASSSSTGATYNEQFF
>-|TRBV19|TRBJ2-6|many
TGTGCCAGTCCAATAAGCTCTGGGGCCAACGTCCTGACTTTC
CASPISSGANVLTF
>-|TRBV3-1|TRBJ1-1|many
TGTGCCAGCAGCCAACAGGGGTTCGGCACTGAAGCTTTCTTT
CASSQQGFGTEAFF
>-|TRBV6-4|TRBJ1-1|few
TGTGCCAGCAGTTCCCAGGCGCAGAACACTGAAGCTTTCTTT
CASSSQAQNTEAFF
>-|TRBV3-1|TRBJ1-1|few
TGTGCCAGCAGCCAAGTGGGATGGGGGAACACTGAAGCTTTCTTT
CASSQVGWGNTEAFF
>-|TRBV12-3/TRBV12-4|TRBJ1-1|-
TGTGCCAGCTTCGACAGGACTCCACTGAACACTGAAGCTTTCTTT
CASFDRTPLNTEAFF
>-|TRBV28|TRBJ2-7|many
TGTGCCAGCAGCTCAACCGGGAGAACTCCCTACGAGCAGTACTTC
CASSSTGRTPYEQYF
>-|TRBV12-3/TRBV12-4|TRBJ2-2|-
TGTGCCAGCAGTTCCGGACACTCGCGTGCCGGGGAGCTGTTTTTT
CASSSGHSRAGELFF
>TRBD2|TRBV10-1|TRBJ2-1|few
TGCGCCAGCAGTGGGGGACTAGCGGGGCCATACAATGAGCAGTTCTTC
CASSGGLAGPYNEQFF
>TRBD1|TRBV5-4|TRBJ1-1|-
TGTGCCAGCAGCTTGGCCGGGACAGGGAACACTGAAGCTTTCTTT
CASSLAGTGNTEAFF
>TRBD1|TRBV7-2|TRBJ2-6|once
TGTGCCAGCAGCCCCCGGACAGGGACCTCTGGGGCCAACGTCCTGACTTTC
CASSPRTGTSGANVLTF